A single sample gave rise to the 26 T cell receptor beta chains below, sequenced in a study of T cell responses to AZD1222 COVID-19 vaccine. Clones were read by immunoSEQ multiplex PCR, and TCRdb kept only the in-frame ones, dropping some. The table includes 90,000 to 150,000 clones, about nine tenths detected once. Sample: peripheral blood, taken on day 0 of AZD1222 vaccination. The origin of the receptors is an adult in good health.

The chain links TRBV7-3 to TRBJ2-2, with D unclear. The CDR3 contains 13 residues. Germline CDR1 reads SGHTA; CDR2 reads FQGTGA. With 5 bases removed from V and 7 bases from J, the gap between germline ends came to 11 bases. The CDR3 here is CASSTRPGGELFF. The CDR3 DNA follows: TGTGCCAGCAGCACCCGACCGGGCGGGGAGCTGTTTTTT. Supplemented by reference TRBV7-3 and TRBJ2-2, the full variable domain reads GAGVSQTPSNKVTEKGKYVELRCDPISGHTALYWYRQSLGQGPEFLIYFQGTGAADDSGLPNDRFFAVRPEGSVSTLKIQRTERGDSAVYLCASSTRPGGELFFGEGSRLTVL.

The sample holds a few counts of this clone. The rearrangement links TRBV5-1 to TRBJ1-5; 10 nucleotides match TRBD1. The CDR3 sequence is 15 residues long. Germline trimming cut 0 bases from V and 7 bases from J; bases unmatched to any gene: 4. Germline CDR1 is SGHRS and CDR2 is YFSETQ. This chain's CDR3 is CASSLEGQGWQPQHF. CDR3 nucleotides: TGCGCCAGCAGCTTGGAGGGACAGGGGTGGCAGCCCCAGCATTTT.

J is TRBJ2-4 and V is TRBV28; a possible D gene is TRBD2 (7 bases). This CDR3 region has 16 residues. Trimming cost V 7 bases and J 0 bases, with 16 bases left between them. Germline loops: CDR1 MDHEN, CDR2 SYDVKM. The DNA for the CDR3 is TGTGCCAGCACCCTTGGGGGGGCTCTAGCCAAAAACATTCAGTACTTC. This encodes CASTLGGALAKNIQYF. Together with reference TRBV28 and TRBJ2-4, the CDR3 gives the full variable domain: DVKVTQSSRYLVKRTGEKVFLECVQDMDHENMFWYRQDPGLGLRLIYFSYDVKMKEKGDIPEGYSVSREKKERFSLILESASTNQTSMYLCASTLGGALAKNIQYFGAGTRLSVL.

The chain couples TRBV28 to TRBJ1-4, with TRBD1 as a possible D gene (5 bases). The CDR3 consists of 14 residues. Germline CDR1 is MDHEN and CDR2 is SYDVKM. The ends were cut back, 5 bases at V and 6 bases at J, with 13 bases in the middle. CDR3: CASSDPGGDEKLFF. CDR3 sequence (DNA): TGTGCCAGCAGTGACCCGGGAGGGGATGAAAAACTGTTTTTT.

Here the CDR3 reads CASSDGVTPGELFF. In DNA form, the CDR3 reads TGTGCCAGCAGCGACGGGGTTACACCCGGGGAGCTGTTTTTT. This chain links TRBV21-1 with TRBJ2-2; whether TRBD2, the table's D call, matches the DNA was not checked. TRBV21-1 corresponds to a pseudogene. The CDR3 covers 14 residues.

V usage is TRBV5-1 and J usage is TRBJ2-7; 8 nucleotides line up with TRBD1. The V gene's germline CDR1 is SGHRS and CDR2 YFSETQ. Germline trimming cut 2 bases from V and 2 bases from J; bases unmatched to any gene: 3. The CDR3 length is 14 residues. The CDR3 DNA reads TGCGCCAGCAGCTTAACGACAGGGGCCTACGAGCAGTACTTC. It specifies CASSLTTGAYEQYF.

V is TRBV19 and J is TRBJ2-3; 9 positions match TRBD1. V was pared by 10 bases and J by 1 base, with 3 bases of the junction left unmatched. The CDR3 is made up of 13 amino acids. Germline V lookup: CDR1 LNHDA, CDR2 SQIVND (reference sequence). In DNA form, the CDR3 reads TGTGCCACCCGGGACAGGGGCACAGATACGCAGTATTTT. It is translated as CATRDRGTDTQYF.

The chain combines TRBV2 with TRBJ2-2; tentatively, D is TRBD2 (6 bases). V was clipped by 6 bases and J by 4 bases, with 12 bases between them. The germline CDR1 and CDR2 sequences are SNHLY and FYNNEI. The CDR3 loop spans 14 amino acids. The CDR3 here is CASRSGVRTGELFF. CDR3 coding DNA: TGTGCCAGCAGATCGGGGGTTCGCACCGGGGAGCTGTTTTTT.

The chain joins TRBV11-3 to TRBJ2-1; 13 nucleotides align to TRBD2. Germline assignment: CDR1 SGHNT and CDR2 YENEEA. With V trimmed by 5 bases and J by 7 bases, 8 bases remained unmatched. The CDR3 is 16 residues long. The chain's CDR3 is CASSRRGTSGANEQFF. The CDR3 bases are TGTGCCAGCAGCCGACGAGGGACTAGCGGGGCTAATGAGCAGTTCTTC.

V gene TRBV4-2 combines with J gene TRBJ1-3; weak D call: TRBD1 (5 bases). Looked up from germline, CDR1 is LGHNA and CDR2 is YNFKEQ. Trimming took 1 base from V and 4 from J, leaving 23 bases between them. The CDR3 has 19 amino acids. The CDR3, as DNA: TGTGCCAGCAGCCAAGTGGCGGGGGGGGTTCGGTGGTCCGGAAACACCATATATTTT. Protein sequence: CASSQVAGGVRWSGNTIYF.

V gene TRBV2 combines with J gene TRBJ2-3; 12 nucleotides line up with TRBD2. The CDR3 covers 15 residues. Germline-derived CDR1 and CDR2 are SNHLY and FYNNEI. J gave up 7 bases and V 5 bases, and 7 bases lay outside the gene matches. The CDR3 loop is CASSLGLAGTHTQYF. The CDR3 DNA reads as TGTGCCAGCAGTTTAGGACTAGCGGGAACTCATACGCAGTATTTT.

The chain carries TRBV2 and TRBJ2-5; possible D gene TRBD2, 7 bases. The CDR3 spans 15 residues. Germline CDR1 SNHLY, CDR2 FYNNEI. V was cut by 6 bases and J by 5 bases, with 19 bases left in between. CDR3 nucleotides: TGTGCCAGCAGAAGTGGGGGGGCAGGGTTGGAGACCCAGTACTTC. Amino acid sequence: CASRSGGAGLETQYF.

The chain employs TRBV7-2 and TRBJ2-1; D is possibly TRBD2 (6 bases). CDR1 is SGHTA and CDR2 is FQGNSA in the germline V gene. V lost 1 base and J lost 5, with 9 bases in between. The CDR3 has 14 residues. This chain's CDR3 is CASSLVRLDNEQFF. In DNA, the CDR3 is TGTGCCAGCAGCTTAGTTCGACTAGACAATGAGCAGTTCTTC.

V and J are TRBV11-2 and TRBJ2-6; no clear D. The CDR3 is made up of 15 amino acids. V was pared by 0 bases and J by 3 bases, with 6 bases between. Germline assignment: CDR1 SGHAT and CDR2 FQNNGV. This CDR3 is CASSLDPGGANVLTF. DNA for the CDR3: TGTGCCAGCAGCTTAGATCCAGGTGGGGCCAACGTCCTGACTTTC.

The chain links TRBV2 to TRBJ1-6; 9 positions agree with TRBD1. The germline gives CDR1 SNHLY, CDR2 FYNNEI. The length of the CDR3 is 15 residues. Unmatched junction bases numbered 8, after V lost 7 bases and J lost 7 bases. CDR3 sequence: CASTYTGGHNSPLHF. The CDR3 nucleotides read TGTGCCAGCACCTATACAGGGGGCCACAATTCACCCCTCCACTTT.

CDR3 amino acids: CASSVGRGNQPQHF. The CDR3 DNA reads as TGTGCCAGCAGTGTGGGGAGGGGAAATCAGCCCCAGCATTTT. The chain employs TRBV2 and TRBJ1-5; TRBD1 is a possible D gene (5 bases). This CDR3 contains 14 residues. Germline V gives CDR1 SNHLY, CDR2 FYNNEI. V gave up 4 bases and J gave up 4 bases, with 11 bases separating them.

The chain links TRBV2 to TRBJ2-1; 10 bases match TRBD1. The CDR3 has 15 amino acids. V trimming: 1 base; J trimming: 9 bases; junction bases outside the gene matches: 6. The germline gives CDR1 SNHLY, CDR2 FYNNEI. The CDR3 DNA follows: TGTGCCAGCAGTGAAGTGGGACAGGGGATCGGTGAGCAGTTCTTC. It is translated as CASSEVGQGIGEQFF.

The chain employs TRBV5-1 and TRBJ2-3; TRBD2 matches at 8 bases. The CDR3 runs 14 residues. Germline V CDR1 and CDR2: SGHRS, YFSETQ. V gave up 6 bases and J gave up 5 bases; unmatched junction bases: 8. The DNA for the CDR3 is TGCGCCAGCAACAATATAGCGGGGCGAGATACGCAGTATTTT. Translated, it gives CASNNIAGRDTQYF. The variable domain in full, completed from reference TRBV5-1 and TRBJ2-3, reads KAGVTQTPRYLIKTRGQQVTLSCSPISGHRSVSWYQQTPGQGLQFLFEYFSETQRNKGNFPGRFSGRQFSNSRSEMNVSTLELGDSALYLCASNNIAGRDTQYFGPGTRLTVL.

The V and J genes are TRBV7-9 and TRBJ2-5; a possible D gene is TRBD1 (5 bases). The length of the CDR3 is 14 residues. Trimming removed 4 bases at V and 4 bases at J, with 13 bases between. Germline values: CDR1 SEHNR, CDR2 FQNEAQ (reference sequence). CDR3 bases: TGTGCCAGCAGCTCGCAGGCAGGGCTAGAGACCCAGTACTTC. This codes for CASSSQAGLETQYF.

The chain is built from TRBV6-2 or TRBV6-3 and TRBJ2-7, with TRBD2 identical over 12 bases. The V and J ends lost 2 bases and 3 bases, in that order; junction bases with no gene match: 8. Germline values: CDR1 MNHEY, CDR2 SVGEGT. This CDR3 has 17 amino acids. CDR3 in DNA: TGTGCCAGCAGTTACCTAGCGGGAGGGTCGGAGGGCTACGAGCAGTACTTC. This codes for CASSYLAGGSEGYEQYF.

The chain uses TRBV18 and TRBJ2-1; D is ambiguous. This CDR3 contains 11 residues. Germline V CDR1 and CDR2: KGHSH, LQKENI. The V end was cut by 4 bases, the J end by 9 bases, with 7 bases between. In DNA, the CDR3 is TGTGCCAGCTCACGGGTCCGTGAGCAGTTCTTC. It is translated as CASSRVREQFF.

The CDR3 nucleotides read TGTGCCAGTAACCACTACCGAGGGGACAGGGGGCGCCGGAGGGGCACTGAAGCTTTCTTT. Its protein product is CASNHYRGDRGRRRGTEAFF. The chain combines TRBV19 with TRBJ1-1, with 12 bases matching TRBD1. CDR1 and CDR2 from the germline V gene are LNHDA and SQIVND (reference sequence). With V trimmed by 7 bases and J by 4 bases, 22 bases remained unmatched. The CDR3 extends over 20 amino acids.

For the CDR3, the DNA is TGTGCCAGCAGCGGGGGGGACAGCCGAAATCAGCCCCAGCATTTT. Protein product: CASSGGDSRNQPQHF. The chain carries TRBV5-6 and TRBJ1-5, with TRBD1 matching over 7 bases. Per the germline V gene, CDR1 is SGHDT and CDR2 is YYEEEE. J lost 4 bases, V lost 4 bases, and 8 bases had no gene match. This CDR3 spans 15 amino acids.

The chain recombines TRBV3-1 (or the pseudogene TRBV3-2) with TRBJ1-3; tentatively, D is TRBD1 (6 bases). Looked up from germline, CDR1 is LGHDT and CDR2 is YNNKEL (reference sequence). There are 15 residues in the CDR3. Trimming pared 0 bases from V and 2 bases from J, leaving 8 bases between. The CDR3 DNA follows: TGTGCCAGCAGCCAAGAGGGGGCCGCTGGAAACACCATATATTTT. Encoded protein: CASSQEGAAGNTIYF.

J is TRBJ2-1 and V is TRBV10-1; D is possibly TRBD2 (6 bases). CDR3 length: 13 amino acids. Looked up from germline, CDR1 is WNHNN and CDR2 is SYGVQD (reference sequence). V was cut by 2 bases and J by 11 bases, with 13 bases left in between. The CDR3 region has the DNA TGCGCCAGCAGTGAGCCGCCCGGGGGTCAGCAGTTCTTC. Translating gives CASSEPPGGQQFF.

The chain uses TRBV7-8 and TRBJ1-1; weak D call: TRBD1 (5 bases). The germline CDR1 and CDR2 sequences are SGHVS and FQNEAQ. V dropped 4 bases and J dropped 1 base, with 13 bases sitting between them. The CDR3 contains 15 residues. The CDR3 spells CASSSRTRGNTEAFF. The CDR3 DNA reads TGTGCCAGCAGCTCCCGGACGAGGGGGAACACTGAAGCTTTCTTT.